These 28 T cell receptor beta chains were sequenced from one sample in a study of T-cell reconstitution after alpha-beta-depleted transplantation in children. A library of TCRbeta sequences, prepared with unique molecular identifiers, was generated. TCRdb reprocessed the PCR reads via MiXCR and lists one record per CDR3 protein. Seen here are roughly 300,000 distinct CDR3 sequences, more than 8% observed once, and the top ten hold roughly a tenth. The sample was PBMCs from the stem cell graft donor, taken from the stem cell graft. These receptors originate from a human donor who donated a stem cell graft to a child with SCID.

The chain uses TRBV2 and TRBJ2-5, with D possibly being TRBD2 (6 bases). The CDR3 covers 14 residues. The germline V and J ends were trimmed by 6 bases and 3 bases, with 14 bases remaining between them. Germline assignment: CDR1 SNHLY and CDR2 FYNNEI. CDR3 region: CASSGTPREETQYF. The CDR3 DNA reads TGTGCCAGCAGCGGGACTCCCCGGGAAGAGACCCAGTACTTC.

This clonotype was seen more than once but under ten times. The chain recombines TRBV3-1 with TRBJ2-7; D could derive from TRBD1 or TRBD2 (5 bases each). CDR3 length equals 16 residues. Per germline, CDR1 LGHDT and CDR2 YNNKEL (reference sequence). V dropped 3 bases and J dropped 0 bases, with 15 bases sitting between them. CDR3 amino acids: CASSQRGRISSYEQYF. The CDR3 nucleotides read TGTGCCAGCAGCCAGAGGGGCAGGATAAGCTCCTACGAGCAGTACTTC.

The chain links TRBV10-2 to TRBJ2-5, with 10 bases lining up with TRBD1. Germline CDR1 reads WSHSY; CDR2 reads SAAADI. The CDR3 totals 15 residues. The J segment lost 4 bases and the V segment lost 7 bases, leaving 9 bases of the junction unmatched. CDR3 loop: CASKPGQGLVETQYF. CDR3 nucleotide sequence: TGCGCCAGCAAACCGGGACAGGGGCTAGTAGAGACCCAGTACTTC.

This chain links TRBV12-3 or TRBV12-4 with TRBJ2-5; 7 nucleotides align to TRBD1. This CDR3 has 14 residues. J gave up 3 bases and V 8 bases, and 9 bases lay outside the gene matches. CDR3 sequence reads: CASATGTVKETQYF. CDR3 coding DNA: TGTGCCAGCGCAACCGGGACAGTGAAAGAGACCCAGTACTTC.

The CDR3 region has the DNA TGTGCCAGCAGTTCCCCTGTACCTCCCTACGAGCAGTACTTC. This encodes CASSSPVPPYEQYF. The chain employs TRBV6-2 or TRBV6-3 and TRBJ2-7, with D unresolved. CDR3 length equals 14 residues. The germline gives CDR1 MNHEY, CDR2 SVGEGT. V lost 4 bases, J lost 2 bases, and 12 bases lay in between.

The chain has TRBV24-1 and TRBJ2-5; 7 bases line up with TRBD1. Looked up from germline, CDR1 is KGHDR and CDR2 is SFDVKD. CDR3 length: 17 amino acids. With V trimmed by 4 bases and J by 5 bases, 15 bases remained unmatched. CDR3 residues: CATSETGTAKTGETQYF. The CDR3 nucleotides read TGTGCCACCAGTGAAACCGGGACAGCAAAAACCGGGGAGACCCAGTACTTC.

The rearrangement uses TRBV27 and TRBJ2-5, with 7 bases identical to TRBD2. The germline V gene encodes CDR1 MNHEY and CDR2 SMNVEV (reference sequence). V trimming: 6 bases; J trimming: 5 bases; junction bases outside the gene matches: 9. This CDR3 has 14 residues. CDR3 protein: CASSPWGGIETQYF. The CDR3 DNA reads TGTGCCAGCAGCCCGTGGGGGGGGATCGAGACCCAGTACTTC.

This clonotype appeared a few times. The chain recombines TRBV12-3 or TRBV12-4 with TRBJ2-3; possibly TRBD1 or TRBD2 for D (6 bases each). The CDR3 runs 15 residues. V dropped 6 bases and J dropped 6 bases, with 19 bases sitting between them. In nucleotides, the CDR3 is TGTGCCAGCAGACCTGTTGGGGTAGGGGGGGATACGCAGTATTTT. This translates into CASRPVGVGGDTQYF.

This clonotype was detected a few times. The chain joins TRBV13 to TRBJ1-2; 7 nucleotides agree with TRBD1. Germline V gene data show CDR1 as PRHDT and CDR2 as FYEKMQ (reference sequence). This CDR3 comprises 16 residues. J was trimmed by 1 base and V by 5 bases; bases with no gene match: 10. The CDR3, as DNA: TGTGCCAGCAGCGACCTGGGACAGCGAAATAACTATGGCTACACCTTC. Translating gives CASSDLGQRNNYGYTF.

This clonotype was found many times. The chain carries TRBV5-1 and TRBJ2-2; D unclear. The germline V gene has CDR1 SGHRS and CDR2 YFSETQ. The V end lost 2 bases, the J end lost 1 base, and 6 bases lay between the germline ends. The CDR3 sequence is 14 residues long. CDR3 DNA sequence: TGCGCCAGCAGCTTAAGGGAGAACACCGGGGAGCTGTTTTTT. This encodes CASSLRENTGELFF.

The chain employs TRBV11-2 and TRBJ2-1, with D perhaps matching TRBD1 (7 bases). The CDR3 runs to 16 residues. The V gene lost 1 base and the J gene lost 5 bases, with 15 bases spanning the gap. From germline, CDR1 is SGHAT and CDR2 FQNNGV. CDR3 nucleotide sequence: TGTGCCAGCAGCTTAGCCTGGGGGGACAGAGACAATGAGCAGTTCTTC. This codes for CASSLAWGDRDNEQFF. The complete variable domain, with remaining parts taken from reference TRBV11-2 and TRBJ2-1, reads EAGVAQSPRYKIIEKRQSVAFWCNPISGHATLYWYQQILGQGPKLLIQFQNNGVVDDSQLPKDRFSAERLKGVDSTLKIQPAKLEDSAVYLCASSLAWGDRDNEQFFGPGTRLTVL.

This clonotype was recorded at least ten times. This chain joins TRBV12-3 or TRBV12-4 and TRBJ2-2; a weak D match, TRBD1 (6 bases). Between the trimmed V and J ends, which lost 4 bases and 6 bases, there was a span of 9 bases. The CDR3 sequence is 13 residues long. The CDR3 spells CASSYRVAGELFF. Here the CDR3 DNA reads TGTGCCAGCAGTTACAGGGTGGCCGGGGAGCTGTTTTTT.

V and J are TRBV5-1 and TRBJ2-3; 7 bases line up with TRBD1. V shed 4 bases and J 4 bases; nucleotides not matched to a gene: 9. In germline, CDR1 is SGHRS, CDR2 YFSETQ. The CDR3 loop spans 15 amino acids. CDR3 amino acids: CASSEPDRLPDTQYF. The CDR3 DNA reads as TGCGCCAGCAGCGAACCGGACAGGCTCCCAGATACGCAGTATTTT.

V and J are TRBV7-9 and TRBJ2-5; 8 bases agree with TRBD2. Trimming cost V 5 bases and J 0 bases; bases outside gene matches: 11. Germline CDR1 reads SEHNR; CDR2 reads FQNEAQ (reference sequence). The CDR3 loop spans 17 amino acids. CDR3 sequence reads: CASSPSGGGMYQETQYF. CDR3 bases: TGTGCCAGCAGCCCTTCCGGCGGGGGGATGTACCAAGAGACCCAGTACTTC. Looking up the rest from reference TRBV7-9 and TRBJ2-5 gives the full variable domain: DTGVSQNPRHKITKRGQNVTFRCDPISEHNRLYWYRQTLGQGPEFLTYFQNEAQLEKSRLLSDRFSAERPKGSFSTLEIQRTEQGDSAMYLCASSPSGGGMYQETQYFGPGTRLLVL.

The chain carries TRBV5-1 and TRBJ1-3; D might be TRBD1 (5 bases). Germline lookup yields CDR1 SGHRS and CDR2 YFSETQ. Between the trimmed V and J ends, which lost 2 bases and 2 bases, there was a span of 11 bases. This CDR3 comprises 15 residues. CDR3 nucleotides: TGCGCCAGCAGCTTATCAGGGAACACTGGAAACACCATATATTTT. Its translation is CASSLSGNTGNTIYF.

This clonotype has a handful of counts. The rearrangement joins TRBV24-1 to TRBJ1-1; D might be TRBD1 (5 bases). Trimming took 3 bases from V and 3 from J, leaving 22 bases between them. The CDR3 loop spans 18 amino acids. Germline CDR1 reads KGHDR; CDR2 reads SFDVKD. CDR3 protein: CATSDVGLQESGYTEAFF. In DNA, the CDR3 is TGTGCCACCAGTGATGTGGGACTCCAGGAAAGCGGTTACACTGAAGCTTTCTTT.

This clonotype turned up a few times. J is TRBJ2-3 and V is TRBV9; 7 bases align to TRBD1. The CDR3 extends over 15 amino acids. Germline V lookup: CDR1 SGDLS, CDR2 YYNGEE. V gave up 1 base and J gave up 1 base; unmatched junction bases: 3. The CDR3 sequence: CASSVWGQRTDTQYF. The CDR3 DNA sequence: TGTGCCAGCAGCGTATGGGGACAGCGCACAGATACGCAGTATTTT.

The chain joins TRBV12-3 or TRBV12-4 to TRBJ2-1; tentative D call: TRBD1 (5 bases). V dropped 7 bases and J dropped 6 bases, with 13 bases sitting between them. This CDR3 region has 13 residues. The CDR3 region has the DNA TGTGCCAGCATCAAAGGCAGGGTCAATGAGCAGTTCTTC. Its protein product is CASIKGRVNEQFF.

This clonotype was found a few times. The V gene is TRBV19, the J gene TRBJ2-1; D tentatively reads TRBD1 or TRBD2 (5 bases each). The CDR3 extends over 15 amino acids. V was trimmed by 1 base and J by 6 bases, leaving 13 bases between them. Germline CDR1 is LNHDA and CDR2 is SQIVND (reference sequence). The CDR3 DNA is TGTGCCAGTAGTATAGCTGGGACGCCAGGCAATGAGCAGTTCTTC. It yields the protein CASSIAGTPGNEQFF.

Many counts were recorded for this clonotype. The chain uses TRBV5-1 and TRBJ2-7; TRBD1 matches 12 bases. V shed 4 bases and J 2 bases; nucleotides not matched to a gene: 4. Germline values: CDR1 SGHRS, CDR2 YFSETQ. CDR3 size: 15 residues. CDR3 sequence (DNA): TGCGCCAGCAGCCCTGGGACAGGGGGCACCTACGAGCAGTACTTC. Translating gives CASSPGTGGTYEQYF.

This clonotype was seen more than once but under ten times. J is TRBJ2-2 and V is TRBV2, with D perhaps TRBD1 (5 bases). The CDR3 is 15 residues long. The V gene lost 4 bases and the J gene lost 4 bases, with 13 bases spanning the gap. CDR1 and CDR2 from the germline V gene are SNHLY and FYNNEI. The CDR3 DNA follows: TGTGCCAGCAGTGGGATAGGGGTCAGCACCGGGGAGCTGTTTTTT. It codes for CASSGIGVSTGELFF. Full variable domain (outside the CDR3, taken from reference TRBV2 and TRBJ2-2): EPEVTQTPSHQVTQMGQEVILRCVPISNHLYFYWYRQILGQKVEFLVSFYNNEISEKSEIFDDQFSVERPDGSNFTLKIRSTKLEDSAMYFCASSGIGVSTGELFFGEGSRLTVL.

J is TRBJ2-7 and V is TRBV20-1; weak D call: TRBD2 (6 bases). CDR1 is DFQATT, CDR2 SNEGSKA, per germline (reference sequence). V was clipped by 1 base and J by 2 bases, with 18 bases between them. This CDR3 is built from 16 residues. CDR3 coding DNA: TGCAGTGCTAGAGCTGCCTCCGGGACTGAGCCCTACGAGCAGTACTTC. It specifies CSARAASGTEPYEQYF.

This clonotype was seen more than once but under ten times. The chain combines TRBV7-3 with TRBJ1-1; TRBD1 might be the D (6 bases). V lost 8 bases and J 0 bases, leaving 10 bases between the germline ends. The CDR3 has 13 residues. Germline lookup yields CDR1 SGHTA and CDR2 FQGTGA. The CDR3 is CASGQQMNTEAFF. Here the CDR3 DNA reads TGTGCCAGCGGACAGCAAATGAACACTGAAGCTTTCTTT. Drawing the rest from reference TRBV7-3 and TRBJ1-1, the complete variable domain is GAGVSQTPSNKVTEKGKYVELRCDPISGHTALYWYRQSLGQGPEFLIYFQGTGAADDSGLPNDRFFAVRPEGSVSTLKIQRTERGDSAVYLCASGQQMNTEAFFGQGTRLTVV.

This clonotype was detected only a few times. The chain employs TRBV7-9 and TRBJ2-3; TRBD2 is a possible D gene (7 bases). Germline V CDR1 and CDR2: SEHNR, FQNEAQ (reference sequence). The CDR3 runs 16 residues. V was cut by 5 bases and J by 0 bases, with 15 bases left in between. The CDR3 DNA is TGTGCCAGCAGCCCCCAGGCGGGGGCTAGCACAGATACGCAGTATTTT. Translation: CASSPQAGASTDTQYF.

There are many counts of this clonotype. The CDR3 loop is CASSQGTGMNTEAFF. The DNA of the CDR3 is TGTGCCAGCAGCCAGGGGACAGGAATGAACACTGAAGCTTTCTTT. The rearrangement uses TRBV3-1 and TRBJ1-1; 8 positions match TRBD1. J lost 0 bases, V lost 3 bases, and 3 bases had no gene match. This CDR3 has 15 amino acids. The germline CDR1 and CDR2 sequences are LGHDT and YNNKEL (reference sequence).

This clonotype was counted at least ten times. V is TRBV10-3 and J is TRBJ1-4, with a tentative D call TRBD1 (5 bases). V was pared by 2 bases and J by 10 bases, with 5 bases between. This CDR3 comprises 11 residues. The V gene's germline CDR1 is ENHRY and CDR2 SYGVKD. CDR3 region: CAISEGTKLFF. In nucleotides, the CDR3 is TGTGCCATCAGTGAGGGGACAAAACTGTTTTTT.

In its sample, this clonotype was seen a few times. V gene TRBV9 combines with J gene TRBJ2-3; 9 bases are shared with TRBD2. Germline loops: CDR1 SGDLS, CDR2 YYNGEE. Germline trimming cut 0 bases from V and 2 bases from J; bases unmatched to any gene: 4. The CDR3 runs to 16 residues. The CDR3 spells CASSVGGGGTTDTQYF. The CDR3 DNA sequence: TGTGCCAGCAGCGTAGGCGGGGGGGGAACCACAGATACGCAGTATTTT.

This clonotype was found a few times. The chain carries TRBV7-3 and TRBJ2-1, with 9 nucleotides matching TRBD2. CDR3 size: 16 residues. Germline CDR1 is SGHTA and CDR2 is FQGTGA. J gave up 6 bases and V 5 bases, and 11 bases lay outside the gene matches. The CDR3 nucleotides read TGTGCCAGCAGCCCGACGCGGGGGGGCCTTATCAATGAGCAGTTCTTC. It translates to CASSPTRGGLINEQFF.